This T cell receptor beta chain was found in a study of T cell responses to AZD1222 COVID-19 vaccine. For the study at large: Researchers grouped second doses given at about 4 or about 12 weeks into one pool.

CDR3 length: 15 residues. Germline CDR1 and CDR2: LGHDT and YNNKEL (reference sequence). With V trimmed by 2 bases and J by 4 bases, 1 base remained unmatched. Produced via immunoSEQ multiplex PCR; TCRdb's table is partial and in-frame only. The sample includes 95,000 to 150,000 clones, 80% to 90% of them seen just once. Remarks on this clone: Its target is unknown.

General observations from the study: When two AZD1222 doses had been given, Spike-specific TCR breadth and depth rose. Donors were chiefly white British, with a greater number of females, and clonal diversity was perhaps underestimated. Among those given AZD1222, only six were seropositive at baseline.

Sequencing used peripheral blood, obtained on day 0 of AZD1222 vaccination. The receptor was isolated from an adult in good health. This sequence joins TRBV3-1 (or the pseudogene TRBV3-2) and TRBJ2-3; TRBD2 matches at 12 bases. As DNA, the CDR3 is TGTGCCAGCAGCCAACTAGCGGGGGGGGCAGATACGCAGTATTTT. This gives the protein CASSQLAGGADTQYF.